The source of this TCR beta chain is a study of blood T cell repertoires in COVID-19. Original analysis: Estimation of nucleated cell counts relied on the amplification of reference gene primers. Repertoires were generated with immunoSEQ multiplex PCR, while TCRdb's copy carries only in-frame clones and drops some. The V and J calls and clone size were taken over from that table, and D and trimming were inferred from the DNA. The sample consists of about 160,000 clones, about four fifths of them appearing once. Germline CDR1 ENHRY, CDR2 SYGVKD. The V gene lost 10 bases and the J gene lost 6 bases, with 15 bases spanning the gap. The CDR3 loop spans 12 amino acids.

The sequenced sample consisted of peripheral blood. The chain combines TRBV10-3 with TRBJ1-1; unclear D gene. The source of this sequence is a human donor with acute or convalescent COVID-19. The donor label of this sample is uncertain. The CDR3 reads CATGGRVSEAFF. In nucleotides, the CDR3 is TGTGCCACAGGAGGGAGGGTCTCTGAAGCTTTCTTT.